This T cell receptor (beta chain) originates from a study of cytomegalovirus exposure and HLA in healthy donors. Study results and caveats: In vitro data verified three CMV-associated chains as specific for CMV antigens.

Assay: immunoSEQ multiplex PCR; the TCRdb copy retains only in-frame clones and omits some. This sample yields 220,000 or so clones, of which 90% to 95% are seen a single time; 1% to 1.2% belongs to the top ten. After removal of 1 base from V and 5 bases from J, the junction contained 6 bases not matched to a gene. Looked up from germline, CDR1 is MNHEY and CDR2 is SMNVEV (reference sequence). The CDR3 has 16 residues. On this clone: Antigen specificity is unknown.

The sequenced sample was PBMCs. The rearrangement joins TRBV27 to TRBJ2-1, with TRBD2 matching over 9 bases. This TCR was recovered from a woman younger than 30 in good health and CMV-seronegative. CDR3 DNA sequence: TGTGCCAGCAGTTTATTTGGCGGGAGGGCCGACAATGAGCAGTTCTTC. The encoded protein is CASSLFGGRADNEQFF.